Following are 18 T cell receptor beta chains from one sample sequenced in a study of T-cell memory formation after mild COVID-19. TCRdb reprocessed the 5' RACE reads via MiXCR and lists one record per CDR3 protein. The table has about 350,000 distinct CDR3 sequences, roughly 13% seen once. Material for sequencing was PBMCs or a T cell subset sorted from them (not recorded which). The receptor set was obtained from a man between 18 and 35 years old who had mild COVID-19 (a few samples of this study predate the infection). Cell type and time point are not known.

The chain couples TRBV14 to TRBJ2-2; either TRBD1 or TRBD2 may fit D (6 bases each). The V end was cut by 0 bases, the J end by 3 bases, with 11 bases between. This CDR3 comprises 16 residues. Looked up from germline, CDR1 is SGHDN and CDR2 is FVKESK. CDR3 in DNA: TGTGCCAGCAGCCAAGACAACGGGGGCTACACCGGGGAGCTGTTTTTT. Protein: CASSQDNGGYTGELFF.

The chain couples TRBV12-3 or TRBV12-4 to TRBJ1-5; TRBD1 matches 8 bases. This CDR3 is 15 amino acids long. Trimming took 5 bases from V and 6 from J; bases not matched to a gene: 9. CDR3 loop: CASSARQGATQPQHF. The CDR3 bases are TGTGCCAGCAGTGCGAGGCAGGGGGCTACTCAGCCCCAGCATTTT.

The chain has TRBV20-1 and TRBJ2-1; D may correspond to TRBD1 or TRBD2 (5 bases each). Germline V gives CDR1 DFQATT, CDR2 SNEGSKA (reference sequence). The CDR3 is made up of 14 amino acids. V was cut by 6 bases and J by 3 bases, with 15 bases left in between. CDR3 coding DNA: TGCAGTGCGACCGGGACCCCGAACTACAATGAGCAGTTCTTC. Encoded protein: CSATGTPNYNEQFF.

The chain carries TRBV7-2 and TRBJ1-2, with D uncertain. Trimming took 5 bases from V and 1 from J, leaving 11 bases between them. The CDR3 has 14 residues. Germline V gene lookup returns CDR1 SGHTA and CDR2 FQGNSA. CDR3 nucleotide sequence: TGTGCCAGCAGCACCCCACAGAGTAACTATGGCTACACCTTC. This gives the protein CASSTPQSNYGYTF.

This clonotype came up many times. This sequence joins TRBV5-1 and TRBJ1-6; no firm D call. CDR3 length equals 13 residues. The germline V gene encodes CDR1 SGHRS and CDR2 YFSETQ. The V end lost 4 bases, the J end lost 9 bases, and 11 bases lay between the germline ends. The CDR3 reads CASSQAGISPLHF. In nucleotides, the CDR3 is TGCGCCAGCAGCCAGGCAGGAATTTCACCCCTCCACTTT.

The CDR3 sequence is CASSDRQGRVDEQFF. The CDR3 DNA is TGTGCCAGCAGTGATCGGCAGGGAAGGGTAGATGAGCAGTTCTTC. V gene TRBV2 combines with J gene TRBJ2-1, with D tentatively TRBD1 (5 bases). The CDR3 has 15 amino acids. CDR1 and CDR2 from the germline V gene are SNHLY and FYNNEI. Trimming pared 3 bases from V and 8 bases from J, leaving 17 bases between.

This clonotype appeared a few times. V and J are TRBV5-1 and TRBJ1-5; D uncertain. V was trimmed by 0 bases and J by 7 bases, leaving 11 bases between them. CDR1 and CDR2 (germline): SGHRS, YFSETQ. The length of the CDR3 is 14 residues. The CDR3: CASSLGMGGQPQHF. DNA for the CDR3: TGCGCCAGCAGCTTGGGGATGGGCGGGCAGCCCCAGCATTTT. Full variable domain (outside the CDR3, taken from reference TRBV5-1 and TRBJ1-5): KAGVTQTPRYLIKTRGQQVTLSCSPISGHRSVSWYQQTPGQGLQFLFEYFSETQRNKGNFPGRFSGRQFSNSRSEMNVSTLELGDSALYLCASSLGMGGQPQHFGDGTRLSIL.

This clonotype has more than one count but fewer than ten. The rearrangement uses TRBV20-1 and TRBJ2-4; D might be TRBD2 (6 bases). CDR1 and CDR2 from the germline V gene are DFQATT and SNEGSKA (reference sequence). V was clipped by 2 bases and J by 9 bases, with 17 bases between them. The CDR3 extends over 14 amino acids. The DNA of the CDR3 is TGCAGTGCTAGACAGGGAGGTGGAGGAGGCATTCAGTACTTC. It translates to CSARQGGGGGIQYF.

There are a few counts of this clonotype. This chain connects TRBV7-9 to TRBJ2-3; D is perhaps TRBD1 or TRBD2 (5 bases each). The CDR3 is 18 residues long. Germline lookup yields CDR1 SEHNR and CDR2 FQNEAQ (reference sequence). Trimming stripped 0 bases from V and 1 base from J, with 17 bases between. In DNA form, the CDR3 reads TGTGCCAGCAGCTTAGCCCCGGGGAAGATAGGGGGCACAGATACGCAGTATTTT. Translated, it gives CASSLAPGKIGGTDTQYF. Based on the CDR3 plus reference TRBV7-9 and TRBJ2-3, the full variable domain is DTGVSQNPRHKITKRGQNVTFRCDPISEHNRLYWYRQTLGQGPEFLTYFQNEAQLEKSRLLSDRFSAERPKGSFSTLEIQRTEQGDSAMYLCASSLAPGKIGGTDTQYFGPGTRLTVL.

The CDR3 bases are TGTGCCACCAGAAGAACAGGGGCCGCAGAGACCCAGTACTTC. This gives the protein CATRRTGAAETQYF. J is TRBJ2-5 and V is TRBV7-2; 7 bases match TRBD1. Germline loops: CDR1 SGHTA, CDR2 FQGNSA. This CDR3 region has 14 residues. Trimming at V came to 10 bases and at J to 4 bases, leaving 12 bases not matched to a gene. The whole variable domain, filled in from reference TRBV7-2 and TRBJ2-5, reads GAGVSQSPSNKVTEKGKDVELRCDPISGHTALYWYRQSLGQGLEFLIYFQGNSAPDKSGLPSDRFSAERTGGSVSTLTIQRTQQEDSAVYLCATRRTGAAETQYFGPGTRLLVL.

J is TRBJ1-2 and V is TRBV24-1; D is possibly TRBD1 (5 bases). The CDR3 has 13 amino acids. V was shortened by 7 bases and J by 3 bases, with 11 bases between the two germline ends. From germline, CDR1 is KGHDR and CDR2 SFDVKD. This chain's CDR3 is CATRDGTDYGYTF. CDR3 nucleotides: TGTGCCACCAGGGACGGGACGGACTATGGCTACACCTTC.

The V gene is TRBV4-1, the J gene TRBJ1-5; D is undetermined. This CDR3 spans 15 amino acids. Looked up from germline, CDR1 is MGHRA and CDR2 is YSYEKL. V shed 0 bases and J shed 5 bases, with 11 bases lying between them. The CDR3 DNA reads as TGCGCCAGCAGCCAAGATGACCGGGAGTATCAGCCCCAGCATTTT. Amino acids: CASSQDDREYQPQHF.

This clonotype was counted a few times. The rearrangement uses TRBV6-1 and TRBJ2-7; the match to TRBD2 covers 9 bases. This CDR3 is built from 16 residues. Germline V gene data show CDR1 as MNHNS and CDR2 as SASEGT. Losses at the gene ends were 8 bases for V and 7 bases for J; bases not matched to a gene: 18. The CDR3 nucleotides are TGTGCCAGCGGTCCGGCTAGCGGGGCCAAATACGTGGAGCAGTACGTC. This encodes CASGPASGAKYVEQYV.

This clonotype was detected only a few times. The chain has TRBV6-6 and TRBJ1-1; D is undetermined. The CDR3 spans 13 residues. V lost 3 bases to trimming and J lost 11 bases, with 16 bases between them. From germline, CDR1 is MNHNY and CDR2 SVGAGI (reference sequence). The CDR3 coding sequence is TGTGCCAGCAGTTATCAGCCCGGCCGCGGGGCTTTCTTT. The encoded protein is CASSYQPGRGAFF.

This chain joins TRBV6-2 or TRBV6-3 and TRBJ2-1, with 12 bases matching TRBD2. V was pared by 2 bases and J by 5 bases, with 7 bases of the junction left unmatched. The CDR3 spans 17 residues. Germline CDR1 is MNHEY and CDR2 is SVGEGT. The CDR3 region is CASSYIRTSGVNNEQFF. The CDR3 DNA sequence: TGTGCCAGCAGTTACATCCGGACTAGCGGGGTTAACAATGAGCAGTTCTTC.

The chain has TRBV7-2 and TRBJ2-3; either TRBD1 or TRBD2 may fit D (6 bases each). V dropped 5 bases and J dropped 5 bases, with 20 bases sitting between them. The CDR3 runs to 16 residues. CDR1 and CDR2 (germline): SGHTA, FQGNSA. CDR3 sequence (DNA): TGTGCCAGCAGCGGGGGGCGGGGCGCCAGGATAGATACGCAGTATTTT. It is translated as CASSGGRGARIDTQYF. Full variable domain (rest looked up from reference TRBV7-2 and TRBJ2-3): GAGVSQSPSNKVTEKGKDVELRCDPISGHTALYWYRQSLGQGLEFLIYFQGNSAPDKSGLPSDRFSAERTGGSVSTLTIQRTQQEDSAVYLCASSGGRGARIDTQYFGPGTRLTVL.

The V call is TRBV12-5, the J call TRBJ2-3; no definite D call. The CDR3 loop spans 13 amino acids. Germline V gene data show CDR1 as LGHNT and CDR2 as FRNRAP. V was clipped by 1 base and J by 2 bases, with 4 bases between them. Written as DNA, the CDR3 is TGTGCTAGTGGTTTGGGGCCCACAGATACGCAGTATTTT. Translation: CASGLGPTDTQYF.

Here the CDR3 reads CASRPGYRGPYNEQFF. The CDR3 region has the DNA TGTGCCAGCAGACCAGGCTACAGGGGACCCTACAATGAGCAGTTCTTC. This chain uses TRBV7-6 with TRBJ2-1; 7 positions agree with TRBD1. Germline-derived CDR1 and CDR2 are SGHVS and FNYEAQ. The CDR3 covers 16 residues. The V segment lost 6 bases and the J segment 2 bases; nucleotides outside the gene matches: 10.